This T cell receptor beta chain was profiled in a study of blood T cells in healthy people across ages. Findings and limits, study-wide: With naive T cell percentage, TCR beta diversity showed a strong correlation.

A second about 7 to 12 cycle PCR used barcoded and J-beta primers. TCRdb called the 5' RACE reads again in MiXCR, with one record for every CDR3 protein. The sample has 800,000 to 950,000 distinct CDR3 sequences, roughly 29% seen once. In the case of this clonotype: The antigen remains undetermined.

The CDR3 sequence is 15 residues long. The V and J ends lost 2 bases and 4 bases, in that order; junction bases with no gene match: 7. Germline CDR1 and CDR2: SEHNR and FQNEAQ (reference sequence). These same records also appear under a second study, on T cells of mothers and their children. That work contributes: Using approximately 1.5 ug per 15 ul, all extracted RNA underwent cDNA synthesis. Barcodes for each sample and 2-4 random nucleotides were added by the M1S primer used in the second PCR. The yield was over 9 million TCR beta CDR3 reads from each mother and a few million from each child.

The sequenced sample was blood. The genes are TRBV7-9 and TRBJ1-1, with 7 bases matching TRBD1. This receptor was identified in a woman in her thirties or forties in good health. The CDR3 region is CASSLLGQKSTEAFF. The CDR3 bases are TGTGCCAGCAGCTTACTGGGACAGAAGAGCACTGAAGCTTTCTTT. Using reference TRBV7-9 and TRBJ1-1 for the parts outside the CDR3, the full variable domain is DTGVSQNPRHKITKRGQNVTFRCDPISEHNRLYWYRQTLGQGPEFLTYFQNEAQLEKSRLLSDRFSAERPKGSFSTLEIQRTEQGDSAMYLCASSLLGQKSTEAFFGQGTRLTVV.